This TCR beta chain appears in the sequencing data of a study of cytomegalovirus exposure and HLA in healthy donors. The PCR used 60 Vbeta and 13 Jbeta primers. Profiled with immunoSEQ multiplex PCR; TCRdb holds only in-frame clones, not every one. The profile covers about 200,000 clones, with around 90% appearing a single time and roughly 0.98% taken by the ten largest. This CDR3 has 15 amino acids. In germline, CDR1 is SGHTS, CDR2 YDEGEE. Germline trimming cut 1 base from V and 7 bases from J; bases unmatched to any gene: 5. Sequenced material: PBMCs. The sequence was obtained from a boy younger than 10 in good health and CMV-seronegative. V and J are TRBV5-8 and TRBJ1-4, with TRBD1 matching 9 bases. The CDR3 DNA reads as TGTGCCAGCAGCTTGACACCGGGACAGGGTGAAAAACTGTTTTTT. Translation: CASSLTPGQGEKLFF.